These T cell receptor beta chains were read from a single sample in a study of OX40 agonist ivuxolimab in advanced cancers. Profiled with immunoSEQ multiplex PCR; TCRdb holds only in-frame clones, not every one. Of about 110,000 clones listed, 75% to 95% are singletons. This specimen consisted of CD4+ or CD8+ T cells sorted from blood, obtained in a trial of the OX40 agonist ivuxolimab. The origin of the receptors is an adult with an advanced solid tumor such as melanoma, head and neck, liver or kidney cancer. The CDR3 runs from the conserved cysteine through the conserved F or W. The D gene is left open where the match is weak.

CDR3 length: 15
V gene: TRBV18
D gene: TRBD1
CDR3 protein: CASSPTMGQGDIQYF

CDR3 length: 16
V gene: TRBV16
D gene: .
CDR3 protein: CASSQFHGSTNEKLFF

CDR3 length: 11
V gene: TRBV28
D gene: .
CDR3 protein: CATEMTDTQYF

CDR3 length: 17
V gene: TRBV7-6
D gene: TRBD2
CDR3 protein: CASSSGLAGVQQETQYF

CDR3 length: 14
V gene: TRBV28
D gene: TRBD2
CDR3 protein: CASNRAGAHNEQFF

CDR3 length: 13
V gene: TRBV30
D gene: .
CDR3 protein: CAWRGGIGNTIYF

CDR3 length: 15
V gene: TRBV28
D gene: .
CDR3 protein: CASSNPSGYSQPQHF

CDR3 length: 17
V gene: TRBV30
D gene: .
CDR3 protein: CAWSVTGLSSGANVLTF

CDR3 length: 12
V gene: TRBV6-1
D gene: .
CDR3 protein: CASKWAIGWQYF

CDR3 length: 15
V gene: TRBV4-1
D gene: TRBD1
CDR3 protein: CASSQEGQGRSPLHF

CDR3 length: 13
V gene: TRBV19
D gene: .
CDR3 protein: CASNQRVADTQYF

CDR3 length: 12
V gene: TRBV27
D gene: .
CDR3 protein: CASSFDQETQYF

CDR3 length: 15
V gene: TRBV18
D gene: .
CDR3 protein: CASSPRQGGGHEQYF

CDR3 length: 14
V gene: TRBV6-1
D gene: .
CDR3 protein: CASSVGGVPYEQYF

CDR3 length: 13
V gene: TRBV9
D gene: TRBD1
CDR3 protein: CASRGGLAGELFF

CDR3 length: 14
V gene: TRBV4-1
D gene: .
CDR3 protein: CASSPTAYNEKLFF

CDR3 length: 13
V gene: TRBV28
D gene: .
CDR3 protein: CASSLRAGNTIYF

CDR3 length: 18
V gene: TRBV15
D gene: TRBD1
CDR3 protein: CATSPPPEDGQAEGKLFF

CDR3 length: 14
V gene: TRBV29-1
D gene: TRBD1
CDR3 protein: CSVAGTGRNQPQHF

CDR3 length: 12
V gene: TRBV14
D gene: .
CDR3 protein: CASSQGRGEQYF

CDR3 length: 16
V gene: TRBV10-3
D gene: TRBD1
CDR3 protein: CAISESRDRLYNEQFF

CDR3 length: 13
V gene: TRBV10-2
D gene: .
CDR3 protein: CASSDEGNYGYTF

CDR3 length: 15
V gene: TRBV18
D gene: TRBD1
CDR3 protein: CASSPTDRVYTEAFF

CDR3 length: 16
V gene: TRBV6-5
D gene: .
CDR3 protein: CAGSYSGGTPSYEQYF

CDR3 length: 14
V gene: TRBV11-3
D gene: .
CDR3 protein: CASSWGSGTDTQYF

CDR3 length: 13
V gene: TRBV2
D gene: .
CDR3 protein: CASSEFPGEKLFF

CDR3 length: 14
V gene: TRBV28
D gene: .
CDR3 protein: CASSWVQGLETQYF

CDR3 length: 15
V gene: TRBV9
D gene: TRBD1
CDR3 protein: CASSVRDRPNEKLFF

CDR3 length: 13
V gene: TRBV12-5
D gene: TRBD1
CDR3 protein: CASGGTVSYEQYF

CDR3 length: 12
V gene: TRBV30
D gene: .
CDR3 protein: CAWSVPRATIYF

CDR3 length: 14
V gene: TRBV28
D gene: TRBD2
CDR3 protein: CASNTGLAGGKQFF

CDR3 length: 17
V gene: TRBV27
D gene: .
CDR3 protein: CASSSSRGPSGANVLTF

CDR3 length: 14
V gene: TRBV5-6
D gene: .
CDR3 protein: CASSHTPNTGELFF

CDR3 length: 13
V gene: TRBV28
D gene: TRBD2
CDR3 protein: CASRLAGVETQYF

CDR3 length: 14
V gene: TRBV6-6
D gene: .
CDR3 protein: CASGAGGFSWEQYF

CDR3 length: 11
V gene: TRBV27
D gene: .
CDR3 protein: CASSLLGELFF

CDR3 length: 15
V gene: TRBV15
D gene: .
CDR3 protein: CATSRPPRQPGELFF

CDR3 length: 15
V gene: TRBV9
D gene: TRBD1
CDR3 protein: CASSRLGQGYYEQYF

CDR3 length: 11
V gene: TRBV7-2
D gene: .
CDR3 protein: CASSIRETQYF

CDR3 length: 13
V gene: TRBV7-9
D gene: .
CDR3 protein: CASSLAGGETQYF

CDR3 length: 15
V gene: TRBV6-5
D gene: .
CDR3 protein: CASSYSAVSTDTQYF

CDR3 length: 16
V gene: TRBV29-1
D gene: TRBD2
CDR3 protein: CSVGLLGPRGAGELFF

CDR3 length: 13
V gene: TRBV19
D gene: .
CDR3 protein: CAVEGPMADTQYF

CDR3 length: 13
V gene: TRBV15
D gene: TRBD1
CDR3 protein: CATSSDRGVVRTF